Listed below are T cell receptor beta chains from one sample, sequenced in a study of beta chain features in type 1 diabetes. Some clones are missing from TCRdb's copy, which holds only in-frame ones; the method was immunoSEQ multiplex PCR. The top ten hold around 0.72% of the sample, which has tens of thousands of clones, about 50% seen once. The sequenced material came from central memory CD4+ T cells from blood. The origin of the receptors is a young man with type 1 diabetes. Both conserved end residues are part of each CDR3. The D gene is left open where the match is weak. Clone size is given for some rows only: seen once, a few or many times, or a class if the clone is expanded.

v_call: TRBV4-1
d_call: TRBD1
j_call: TRBJ1-4
clone_size: -
cdr3_nt: TGCGCCAGCAGCCAAGGGACAGGGGTTGAAAAACTGTTTTTT
cdr3_aa: CASSQGTGVEKLFF

v_call: TRBV18
d_call: TRBD1
j_call: TRBJ2-7
clone_size: -
cdr3_nt: TGTGCCAGCTCATCGGGACAGGGAGGCGCCTACGAGCAGTACTTC
cdr3_aa: CASSSGQGGAYEQYF

v_call: TRBV9
d_call: TRBD2
j_call: TRBJ2-2
clone_size: -
cdr3_nt: TGTGCCAGCAGCGTAGTCCCCTGGGGCGGGGGTACCGGGGAGCTGTTTTTT
cdr3_aa: CASSVVPWGGGTGELFF

v_call: TRBV4-2
d_call: TRBD2
j_call: TRBJ2-5
clone_size: few
cdr3_nt: TGTGCCAGCAGCCAAGTCTTACTAGCGGGGCCGGAGGGGGAGACCCAGTACTTC
cdr3_aa: CASSQVLLAGPEGETQYF

v_call: TRBV6-5
d_call: TRBD1
j_call: TRBJ2-2
clone_size: once
cdr3_nt: TGTGCCAGCAGTATACGGACAGGCGGGGAGCTGTTTTTT
cdr3_aa: CASSIRTGGELFF

v_call: TRBV9
d_call: TRBD1
j_call: TRBJ2-7
clone_size: -
cdr3_nt: TGTGCCAGCAGCTTTGGGACAGGGGGCGGCGAGCAGTACTTC
cdr3_aa: CASSFGTGGGEQYF

v_call: TRBV18
d_call: TRBD1
j_call: TRBJ2-7
clone_size: -
cdr3_nt: TGTGCCAGCTCACCAGTGACAGAGGGGGCTCGGCAGTACTTC
cdr3_aa: CASSPVTEGARQYF

v_call: TRBV7-9
d_call: -
j_call: TRBJ1-6
clone_size: few
cdr3_nt: TGTGCCAGCAGTTACGGACTTTCAAATTCACCCCTCCACTTT
cdr3_aa: CASSYGLSNSPLHF

v_call: TRBV2
d_call: -
j_call: TRBJ2-7
clone_size: few
cdr3_nt: TGTGCCAGCAGTGACGGGATGGGGTACGAGCAGTACTTC
cdr3_aa: CASSDGMGYEQYF

v_call: TRBV5-1
d_call: TRBD1
j_call: TRBJ2-7
clone_size: few
cdr3_nt: TGCGCCAGCAGCTCACAGGGGCCCCCTTCCTACGAGCAGTACTTC
cdr3_aa: CASSSQGPPSYEQYF

v_call: TRBV29-1
d_call: TRBD1
j_call: TRBJ2-7
clone_size: -
cdr3_nt: TGCAGCGTTGCCGGGACAGGGAGGTACGAGCAGTACTTC
cdr3_aa: CSVAGTGRYEQYF

v_call: TRBV28
d_call: -
j_call: TRBJ2-7
clone_size: few
cdr3_nt: TGTGCCAGCGTAGCTGGAAACGGCATGGGTGAGCAGTACTTC
cdr3_aa: CASVAGNGMGEQYF

v_call: TRBV6-5
d_call: -
j_call: TRBJ1-1
clone_size: -
cdr3_nt: TGTGCCAGCAGTCGCAGGGGAATAGGTAACACTGAAGCTTTCTTT
cdr3_aa: CASSRRGIGNTEAFF

v_call: TRBV14
d_call: TRBD1
j_call: TRBJ1-1
clone_size: -
cdr3_nt: TGTGCCAGCAGCCTTTACCCCGGGACAGGAGACACTGAAGCTTTCTTT
cdr3_aa: CASSLYPGTGDTEAFF

v_call: TRBV6-1
d_call: -
j_call: TRBJ2-3
clone_size: few
cdr3_nt: TGTGCCAGCAGTACAGACCCTCGGAGCACAGATACGCAGTATTTT
cdr3_aa: CASSTDPRSTDTQYF

v_call: TRBV19
d_call: TRBD1
j_call: TRBJ2-6
clone_size: -
cdr3_nt: TGTGCCAGTAATTCAGGGGGCCGCCTTGCTGGGGCCAACGTCCTGACTTTC
cdr3_aa: CASNSGGRLAGANVLTF

v_call: TRBV5-1
d_call: TRBD2
j_call: TRBJ2-3
clone_size: few
cdr3_nt: TGCGCCAGCAGCTTGGCCACGCGGGGGGGAGACACAGATACGCAGTATTTT
cdr3_aa: CASSLATRGGDTDTQYF

v_call: TRBV14
d_call: -
j_call: TRBJ2-5
clone_size: -
cdr3_nt: TGTGCCAGCAGCTGGAAGCGAGGAGAGACCCAGTACTTC
cdr3_aa: CASSWKRGETQYF

v_call: TRBV2
d_call: -
j_call: TRBJ1-5
clone_size: -
cdr3_nt: TGTGCCAGCATCAGCGGGGGCGATGGGTTTAGCAATCAGCCCCAGCATTTT
cdr3_aa: CASISGGDGFSNQPQHF

v_call: TRBV27
d_call: TRBD1
j_call: TRBJ2-7
clone_size: -
cdr3_nt: TGTGCCAGCAACGGACAGGGGGCTTTCGGCGAGCAGTACTTC
cdr3_aa: CASNGQGAFGEQYF

v_call: TRBV6-5
d_call: TRBD2
j_call: TRBJ2-5
clone_size: -
cdr3_nt: TGTGCCAGCAGCGTAGCGGGGGGGGGAGAGACCCAGTACTTC
cdr3_aa: CASSVAGGGETQYF

v_call: TRBV6-4
d_call: TRBD2
j_call: TRBJ2-3
clone_size: -
cdr3_nt: TGTGCCAGCGGGACTAGCGGTTTAGATACGCAGTATTTT
cdr3_aa: CASGTSGLDTQYF

v_call: TRBV27
d_call: -
j_call: TRBJ1-5
clone_size: few
cdr3_nt: TGTGCCAGCAGTTTCCTAAATCAGCCCCAGCATTTT
cdr3_aa: CASSFLNQPQHF

v_call: TRBV4-1
d_call: TRBD2
j_call: TRBJ2-2
clone_size: -
cdr3_nt: TGCGCCAGCAGCCAAGGACTACCGGGGACTATTACCGGGGAGCTGTTTTTT
cdr3_aa: CASSQGLPGTITGELFF

v_call: TRBV7-8
d_call: TRBD1
j_call: TRBJ2-7
clone_size: once
cdr3_nt: TGTGCCAGCAGCCCCCAAGGACAGGGGGCATTGTACGAGCAGTACTTC
cdr3_aa: CASSPQGQGALYEQYF

v_call: TRBV11-3
d_call: -
j_call: TRBJ2-4
clone_size: few
cdr3_nt: TGTGCCAGCAGACATACAGACAAGGCCAAAAACATTCAGTACTTC
cdr3_aa: CASRHTDKAKNIQYF

v_call: TRBV5-1
d_call: TRBD1
j_call: TRBJ1-5
clone_size: few
cdr3_nt: TGCGCCAGCAGCTTGGGGACAGGACAGCCCCAGCATTTT
cdr3_aa: CASSLGTGQPQHF

v_call: TRBV29-1
d_call: TRBD1
j_call: TRBJ1-1
clone_size: -
cdr3_nt: TGCAGCGTTGCAAACAGGGGAGGAACTGAAGCTTTCTTT
cdr3_aa: CSVANRGGTEAFF

v_call: TRBV2
d_call: TRBD1
j_call: TRBJ1-2
clone_size: few
cdr3_nt: TGTGCCAGCAGTTGGACAGGGCAGGATGGCTACACCTTC
cdr3_aa: CASSWTGQDGYTF

v_call: TRBV7-2
d_call: -
j_call: TRBJ2-7
clone_size: -
cdr3_nt: TGTGCCAGCAGCCCAACGGTCGGGACACTTAGGAGCTACGAGCAGTACTTC
cdr3_aa: CASSPTVGTLRSYEQYF

v_call: TRBV4-1
d_call: TRBD1
j_call: TRBJ1-2
clone_size: -
cdr3_nt: TGCGCCAGCAGCCATGGGACAGGATCCTATGGCTACACCTTC
cdr3_aa: CASSHGTGSYGYTF

v_call: TRBV7-2
d_call: TRBD2
j_call: TRBJ2-1
clone_size: few
cdr3_nt: TGTGCCAGCAGTGCTTTCCGGGGGGGGTACAATGAGCAGTTCTTC
cdr3_aa: CASSAFRGGYNEQFF

v_call: TRBV2
d_call: TRBD1
j_call: TRBJ1-5
clone_size: -
cdr3_nt: TGTGCCAGCGGGACAGGCCTCAATCAGCCCCAGCATTTT
cdr3_aa: CASGTGLNQPQHF

v_call: TRBV6-1
d_call: -
j_call: TRBJ2-4
clone_size: few
cdr3_nt: TGTGCCAGCAGTGAACTAAGCGGAGTAGCCAAAAACATTCAGTACTTC
cdr3_aa: CASSELSGVAKNIQYF

v_call: TRBV6-6
d_call: -
j_call: TRBJ2-7
clone_size: -
cdr3_nt: TGTGCCAGCAGTCCGGAGGGCTACGAGCAGTACTTC
cdr3_aa: CASSPEGYEQYF